This TCR beta chain came from a study of T cell responses to AZD1222 COVID-19 vaccine. The study, taken as a whole, reports: As reported, nearly half of all spike-specific TCRs target variant regions that are unmutated. Among those given AZD1222, only six were seropositive at baseline. The study found Spike-specific TCR breadth and depth rose after two AZD1222 doses. Repertoire sampling happened only post peak T cell response.

This clone was picked up one time. Its antigen is as yet unknown. V shed 1 base and J shed 5 bases, with 11 bases lying between them. Germline loops: CDR1 MGHRA, CDR2 YSYEKL. The CDR3 sequence is 14 residues long. Libraries were prepared by immunoSEQ multiplex PCR; TCRdb keeps only in-frame clonotypes and omits some of them. The sample includes under 140,000 clones, approximately 90% of them seen just once. The material was peripheral blood, obtained 28 days after the second AZD1222 dose. The sequence derives from an adult who received the AZD1222 COVID-19 vaccine. The genes are TRBV4-1 and TRBJ1-1, with D perhaps matching TRBD1 (5 bases). CDR3 bases: TGCGCCAGCAGCCAAGGGGGGGAGGGGACTGAAGCTTTCTTT. It specifies CASSQGGEGTEAFF.